These 7 T cell receptor beta chains originate from one sample sequenced in a study of T cells in localized non-small cell lung cancer. Profiled with immunoSEQ multiplex PCR; TCRdb holds only in-frame clones, not every one. Of around 25,000 clones listed, roughly 92% are singletons. Sequences were derived from peripheral blood, sampled before any cancer treatment. These receptors all come from a woman aged 40-69 years with stage I lung adenocarcinoma.

The chain has TRBV4-1 and TRBJ2-5; 12 nucleotides match TRBD2. The CDR3 is made up of 16 amino acids. The germline CDR1 and CDR2 sequences are MGHRA and YSYEKL. The J segment lost 0 bases and the V segment lost 4 bases, leaving 3 bases of the junction unmatched. CDR3 loop: CASSRTSGTYQETQYF. The CDR3 DNA reads TGCGCCAGCAGCCGGACTAGCGGGACCTACCAAGAGACCCAGTACTTC.

The V gene is TRBV19, the J gene TRBJ1-1, with D possibly TRBD1 on 6 matching bases. V was shortened by 1 base and J by 1 base, with 7 bases between the two germline ends. Germline lookup yields CDR1 LNHDA and CDR2 SQIVND (reference sequence). This CDR3 comprises 14 residues. CDR3 nucleotides: TGTGCCAGTAGTATAGGGGGGGCGAACACTGAAGCTTTCTTT. This gives the protein CASSIGGANTEAFF.

The CDR3 region has the DNA TGTGCCAGCAGCCCCGTAGGGCTTGGACACACCGGGGAGCTGTTTTTT. Its translation: CASSPVGLGHTGELFF. This chain joins TRBV7-6 and TRBJ2-2; D remains unclear. V lost 5 bases and J lost 3, with 16 bases in between. This CDR3 has 16 residues. CDR1 is SGHVS and CDR2 is FNYEAQ in the germline V gene.

This chain joins TRBV6-5 and TRBJ2-7, with 9 nucleotides matching TRBD2. Trimming removed 7 bases from V and 7 bases from J; junction bases left unmatched: 5. Germline V gives CDR1 MNHEY, CDR2 SVGAGI. The CDR3 is made up of 12 amino acids. The CDR3 DNA is TGTGCCAGCATGAGCGGGAGGCGGGAGCAGTACTTC. Translation: CASMSGRREQYF.

The chain joins TRBV10-1 to TRBJ2-3; maybe TRBD2 (6 bases). Germline V gene sequence: CDR1 WNHNN, CDR2 SYGVQD (reference sequence). The V end was cut by 2 bases, the J end by 2 bases, with 11 bases between. The CDR3 consists of 15 residues. The CDR3 protein is CASSEGRLATDTQYF. The CDR3 DNA is TGCGCCAGCAGTGAGGGGAGGCTCGCCACAGATACGCAGTATTTT.

The rearrangement uses TRBV6-6 and TRBJ1-1; no clear D gene. The CDR3 has 13 residues. V lost 4 bases and J 6 bases, leaving 12 bases between the germline ends. Germline values: CDR1 MNHNY, CDR2 SVGAGI (reference sequence). This CDR3 is CASSSLDNSEAFF. In DNA form, the CDR3 reads TGTGCCAGCAGTTCCTTAGACAACTCTGAAGCTTTCTTT.

V gene TRBV9 combines with J gene TRBJ2-7; 7 bases map to TRBD2. Germline CDR1 is SGDLS and CDR2 is YYNGEE. The CDR3 has 16 amino acids. Trimming cost V 3 bases and J 2 bases; bases outside gene matches: 11. This CDR3 reads CASSEGLAEVAYEQYF. CDR3 in DNA: TGTGCCAGCAGCGAGGGGCTAGCGGAAGTTGCCTACGAGCAGTACTTC.